These 17 T cell receptor beta chains were sequenced from one sample in a study of T cell changes during pregnancy in multiple sclerosis. The method was immunoSEQ multiplex PCR; TCRdb's version includes in-frame clones alone and lacks a portion of them. In the table there are roughly 36,000 clones, roughly 90% of which are singletons. The source was peripheral blood, collected in the second trimester of pregnancy. The receptor source for this set is a female donor in good health, enrolled as a control in a pregnancy study.

Only one count was recorded for this clone. The chain combines TRBV7-6 with TRBJ2-3; 9 nucleotides agree with TRBD2. With V trimmed by 0 bases and J by 4 bases, 5 bases remained unmatched. Germline CDR1 is SGHVS and CDR2 is FNYEAQ. The CDR3 covers 16 residues. The CDR3: CASSLAGGGAADTQYF. Here the CDR3 DNA reads TGTGCCAGCAGCTTAGCGGGCGGGGGGGCCGCAGATACGCAGTATTTT.

The chain combines TRBV4-3 with TRBJ2-2, with TRBD1 as a possible D gene (6 bases). Germline V CDR1 and CDR2: LGHNA, YSLEER. The CDR3 is 16 residues long. V was clipped by 4 bases and J by 5 bases, with 17 bases between them. The CDR3 region is CASSPDTAGATGELFF. For the CDR3, the DNA is TGCGCCAGCAGCCCGGATACGGCAGGGGCAACCGGGGAGCTGTTTTTT.

The V call is TRBV6-5, the J call TRBJ1-1; 7 bases line up with TRBD1. This CDR3 is 16 amino acids long. Germline-derived CDR1 and CDR2 are MNHEY and SVGAGI. With V trimmed by 0 bases and J by 2 bases, 6 bases remained unmatched. CDR3 in DNA: TGTGCCAGCAGTTACTCACAGGGGACGCGAAACACTGAAGCTTTCTTT. It codes for CASSYSQGTRNTEAFF.

This clone has a handful of counts. V gene TRBV7-2 combines with J gene TRBJ1-1; possibly TRBD1 for D (5 bases). From germline, CDR1 is SGHTA and CDR2 FQGNSA. The germline V and J ends were trimmed by 2 bases and 4 bases, with 17 bases remaining between them. The CDR3 consists of 16 residues. The CDR3 sequence is CASSLPLTVEVTEAFF. The DNA of the CDR3 is TGTGCCAGCAGCTTACCGTTGACAGTTGAGGTCACTGAAGCTTTCTTT.

V gene TRBV4-2 combines with J gene TRBJ1-1, with unresolved D. CDR3 length: 15 amino acids. V was trimmed by 0 bases and J by 1 base, leaving 9 bases between them. Per the germline V gene, CDR1 is LGHNA and CDR2 is YNFKEQ. CDR3 sequence: CASSQEAVTNTEAFF. The CDR3 DNA is TGTGCCAGCAGCCAAGAGGCAGTTACGAACACTGAAGCTTTCTTT.

The rearrangement uses TRBV25-1 and TRBJ2-5; the D is unclear. Trimming cost V 1 base and J 3 bases, with 9 bases left between them. CDR1 is MGHDK and CDR2 is SYGVNS in the germline V gene. The CDR3 sequence is 14 residues long. The CDR3 loop reads CASSESPEEETQYF. The CDR3 nucleotides read TGTGCCAGCAGTGAATCCCCAGAAGAAGAGACCCAGTACTTC.

The chain carries TRBV6-1 and TRBJ2-3; TRBD2 is a possible D gene (6 bases). Per the germline V gene, CDR1 is MNHNS and CDR2 is SASEGT. The CDR3 totals 13 residues. Deletions cut 8 bases from V and 4 bases from J, with 13 bases between. Here the CDR3 reads CASQLGEADTQYF. For the CDR3, the DNA is TGTGCCAGCCAACTGGGGGAGGCAGATACGCAGTATTTT.

This clone was counted between two and nine times. The chain carries TRBV2 and TRBJ2-3, with a weak D call TRBD2 (6 bases). Per the germline V gene, CDR1 is SNHLY and CDR2 is FYNNEI. V was shortened by 3 bases and J by 3 bases, with 19 bases between the two germline ends. The CDR3 runs to 17 residues. The CDR3 DNA sequence: TGTGCCAGCAGTGAGTGGGACTTTAGGGGTAAAACAGATACGCAGTATTTT. It translates to CASSEWDFRGKTDTQYF.

The gene calls are TRBV6-4 and TRBJ2-2; D unresolved. CDR3 length equals 16 residues. From germline, CDR1 is MRHNA and CDR2 SNTAGT. The ends were cut back, 0 bases at V and 3 bases at J, with 11 bases in the middle. The CDR3 loop reads CASSDSMNFYTGELFF. The CDR3 DNA reads as TGTGCCAGCAGTGACTCGATGAACTTCTACACCGGGGAGCTGTTTTTT.

This chain connects TRBV6-5 to TRBJ1-6, with D unclear. The ends were cut back, 7 bases at V and 8 bases at J, with 9 bases in the middle. There are 12 residues in the CDR3. Germline CDR1 reads MNHEY; CDR2 reads SVGAGI. The CDR3 DNA is TGTGCCAGCACCCCCGGGGATTCACCCCTCCACTTT. It yields the protein CASTPGDSPLHF.

The chain joins TRBV19 to TRBJ2-6, with D unclear. Germline-derived CDR1 and CDR2 are LNHDA and SQIVND (reference sequence). Trimming stripped 3 bases from V and 0 bases from J, with 9 bases between. This CDR3 region has 16 residues. CDR3 residues: CASSMGQASGANVLTF. In nucleotides, the CDR3 is TGTGCCAGTAGTATGGGTCAGGCCTCTGGGGCCAACGTCCTGACTTTC.

The chain joins TRBV4-2 to TRBJ2-5; 14 positions agree with TRBD2. V lost 2 bases to trimming and J lost 4 bases; unmatched junction nucleotides: 9. The germline V gene has CDR1 LGHNA and CDR2 YNFKEQ. The length of the CDR3 is 18 residues. The CDR3 region is CASSQFTRLAGGPETQYF. CDR3 nucleotides: TGTGCCAGCAGCCAATTTACCAGACTAGCGGGGGGGCCAGAGACCCAGTACTTC.

The DNA of the CDR3 is TGTGCCAGCAGCTTATCGGGCAATCAGCCCCAGCATTTT. It encodes CASSLSGNQPQHF. The J gene is TRBJ1-5, the V gene TRBV7-9, with unresolved D. With 2 bases removed from V and 2 bases from J, the gap between germline ends came to 4 bases. CDR3 length: 13 residues. Germline V lookup: CDR1 SEHNR, CDR2 FQNEAQ (reference sequence).

J is TRBJ1-2 and V is TRBV9; D is unresolved. The CDR3 totals 10 residues. V lost 3 bases, J lost 8 bases, and 5 bases lay in between. Looked up from germline, CDR1 is SGDLS and CDR2 is YYNGEE. In DNA, the CDR3 is TGTGCCAGCAGCGGGAGGGGCTACACCTTC. Translation: CASSGRGYTF.

The chain recombines TRBV5-8 with TRBJ2-7, with 9 bases that match TRBD2. CDR3 length equals 15 residues. V shed 1 base and J 0 bases; nucleotides not matched to a gene: 2. Germline CDR1 SGHTS, CDR2 YDEGEE. CDR3 sequence (DNA): TGTGCCAGCAGCTTGATTAGCGGGAGCTCCTACGAGCAGTACTTC. Its translation is CASSLISGSSYEQYF.

The chain carries TRBV19 and TRBJ2-7; 9 bases match TRBD1. Germline V gives CDR1 LNHDA, CDR2 SQIVND (reference sequence). This CDR3 comprises 16 residues. J was trimmed by 0 bases and V by 1 base; bases with no gene match: 4. The CDR3 DNA follows: TGTGCCAGTAGTATAGCGGGGACAGGGTCCTCCTACGAGCAGTACTTC. This codes for CASSIAGTGSSYEQYF.

The J gene is TRBJ2-3, the V gene TRBV5-1; 9 bases align to TRBD2. CDR3 length: 17 amino acids. The V gene's germline CDR1 is SGHRS and CDR2 YFSETQ. V shed 6 bases, J shed 1 base, and the junction held 12 bases outside the gene matches. This chain's CDR3 is CASTRRAGGGGTDTQYF. CDR3 DNA: TGCGCCAGCACCCGGCGAGCGGGAGGAGGGGGCACAGATACGCAGTATTTT.